The rows below give T cell receptor beta chains drawn from one sample of a study of CD8 T cells in Susac syndrome. TCRdb recomputed calls from the immunoSEQ multiplex PCR reads with MiXCR, one row per CDR3 protein. The sample lists hundreds of thousands of distinct CDR3 sequences; more than 75% were seen once. Specimen: CD8+ T cells from PBMCs. These receptors were obtained from a human donor with multiple sclerosis. CDR3s include the opening cysteine and the closing phenylalanine or tryptophan. A D gene is named only where the DNA matches it firmly. Size is stated for part of the rows, as once, few or many counts, or as a class when the clone is expanded.

.	TRBV24-1	TRBJ2-1	TRBD1	TGTGCCACCAGTGATTACAGGGGGTTGGGCAATGAGCAGTTCTTC	CATSDYRGLGNEQFF
.	TRBV7-8	TRBJ1-1	.	TGTGCCAGCAGCTGGACAAGGAACACTGAAGCTTTCTTT	CASSWTRNTEAFF
.	TRBV30	TRBJ2-1	.	TGTGCCTGGAGTGACCCTTACGGACCGGATATCAATGAGCAGTTCTTC	CAWSDPYGPDINEQFF
few	TRBV13	TRBJ2-7	TRBD1	TGTGCCAGCAGTTTAGACAGGGATTACGAGCAGTACTTC	CASSLDRDYEQYF
.	TRBV5-5	TRBJ2-1	.	TGTGCCAGCAGCCCACTGGGGCCAGGCTACAATGAGCAGTTCTTC	CASSPLGPGYNEQFF
.	TRBV14	TRBJ1-2	TRBD1	TGTGCCAGCAGCAAGACCAGCACAGGGGGCAAAAATGGCTACACCTTC	CASSKTSTGGKNGYTF
.	TRBV9	TRBJ2-2	.	TGTGCCAGCAGCTCCCGGGGATGGGCCGGGGAGCTGTTTTTT	CASSSRGWAGELFF
.	TRBV6-1	TRBJ2-7	TRBD2	TGTGCCAGCAGATTAGCGGGAGGGCCGGCCTACGAGCAGTACTTC	CASRLAGGPAYEQYF
.	TRBV6-1	TRBJ2-7	TRBD2	TGTGCCAGCATGCCAATGAGAGGGCTAGCGGGTGGGTACTACGAGCAGTACTTC	CASMPMRGLAGGYYEQYF
.	TRBV7-9	TRBJ1-2	.	TGTGCCAGCAGCAATCACTCGGGCATATCCTATGGCTACACCTTC	CASSNHSGISYGYTF
.	TRBV4-1	TRBJ2-7	TRBD1	TGCGCCAGCAGCCAGGGGACAGGGCGGTACGAGCAGTACTTC	CASSQGTGRYEQYF
.	TRBV20-1	TRBJ2-3	TRBD1	TGCAGTGCTAGAGTAACGGGGGACAGGGTCACAGATACGCAGTATTTT	CSARVTGDRVTDTQYF
once	TRBV25-1	TRBJ1-6	.	TGTGCCAGCGGATTTGATTCACCCCTCCACTTT	CASGFDSPLHF
.	TRBV28	TRBJ2-6	TRBD1	TGTGCCAGCAGTTTATTATCGACAGGGGTGGCTGGGGCCAACGTCCTGACTTTC	CASSLLSTGVAGANVLTF
once	TRBV29-1	TRBJ2-1	.	TGCAGCGTACGAAGGAACGGAAAGTACAATGAGCAGTTCTTC	CSVRRNGKYNEQFF
.	TRBV25-1	TRBJ2-6	.	TGTGCCAGCAGTGTAACATCTGGGGCTGGGGCCAACGTCCTGACTTTC	CASSVTSGAGANVLTF